A single sample is the source of the 31 T cell receptor beta chains below, sequenced in a study of blood T cell repertoires in COVID-19. Here immunoSEQ multiplex PCR was the method, and the copy in TCRdb shows in-frame clones only, minus some. The sample lists roughly 59,000 clones, 70% to 80% occurring once. Sequenced input: peripheral blood. The receptors were gathered from a man older than 75 with acute or convalescent COVID-19.

V is TRBV15 and J is TRBJ1-1; 7 bases match TRBD1. Germline CDR1 LNHNV, CDR2 YYDKDF (reference sequence). V lost 1 base to trimming and J lost 6 bases; unmatched junction nucleotides: 8. This CDR3 has 15 residues. Here the CDR3 DNA reads TGTGCCACCAGCAGAGGCCAGGGAAGGGGGCCTGAAGCTTTCTTT. Translating it yields CATSRGQGRGPEAFF. Full variable domain (outside the CDR3, taken from reference TRBV15 and TRBJ1-1): DAMVIQNPRYQVTQFGKPVTLSCSQTLNHNVMYWYQQKSSQAPKLLFHYYDKDFNNEADTPDNFQSRRPNTSFCFLDIRSPGLGDTAMYLCATSRGQGRGPEAFFGQGTRLTVV.

This chain links TRBV20-1 with TRBJ1-1; D unresolved. In germline, CDR1 is DFQATT, CDR2 SNEGSKA (reference sequence). V lost 4 bases, J lost 1 base, and 4 bases lay in between. This CDR3 region has 11 residues. As DNA, the CDR3 is TGCAGTGCTATCAGGAACACTGAAGCTTTCTTT. Translation: CSAIRNTEAFF.

J is TRBJ1-1 and V is TRBV5-1, with D possibly matching TRBD1 (6 bases). The germline CDR1 and CDR2 sequences are SGHRS and YFSETQ. Between the trimmed V and J ends, which lost 4 bases and 3 bases, there was a span of 10 bases. This CDR3 region has 13 residues. The CDR3 spells CASSPDSYTEAFF. The CDR3 DNA reads as TGCGCCAGCAGCCCGGACAGTTACACTGAAGCTTTCTTT.

The table lists this clone with a count of one. The rearrangement uses TRBV3-1 (or the pseudogene TRBV3-2) and TRBJ2-2; TRBD1 agrees at 8 bases. V gave up 0 bases and J gave up 1 base; unmatched junction bases: 4. The CDR3 length is 17 residues. CDR1 is LGHDT and CDR2 is YNNKEL in the germline V gene (reference sequence). The chain's CDR3 is CASSQDLGTGNTGELFF. CDR3 bases: TGTGCCAGCAGCCAAGATTTGGGGACAGGGAACACCGGGGAGCTGTTTTTT.

The chain recombines TRBV19 with TRBJ1-1, with D possibly being TRBD1 (6 bases). Germline loops: CDR1 LNHDA, CDR2 SQIVND (reference sequence). CDR3 size: 13 residues. V shed 5 bases and J shed 6 bases, with 13 bases lying between them. As DNA, the CDR3 is TGTGCCAGTAGTTCCTCCAGGGGTTCTGAAGCTTTCTTT. Its translation is CASSSSRGSEAFF.

This chain links TRBV19 with TRBJ1-3; 9 nucleotides align to TRBD1. CDR3 length equals 16 residues. Losses at the gene ends were 5 bases for V and 2 bases for J; bases not matched to a gene: 7. Germline V gene data show CDR1 as LNHDA and CDR2 as SQIVND (reference sequence). CDR3 DNA: TGTGCCAGTAGTGTGACGACAGGGGGAACTGGAAACACCATATATTTT. Translated, it gives CASSVTTGGTGNTIYF.

This chain connects TRBV7-2 to TRBJ1-2, with 7 bases identical to TRBD1. J gave up 4 bases and V 6 bases, and 8 bases lay outside the gene matches. This CDR3 has 14 amino acids. Germline CDR1 is SGHTA and CDR2 is FQGNSA. In DNA form, the CDR3 reads TGTGCCAGCAGACTTCCAGGGGGAGGCTATGGCTACACCTTC. It codes for CASRLPGGGYGYTF.

The CDR3 DNA follows: TGTGCCAGCAGCCAAGGGGACATCGAGAAGACCCAGTACTTC. This codes for CASSQGDIEKTQYF. The rearrangement joins TRBV3-1 (or the pseudogene TRBV3-2) to TRBJ2-5; tentative D call: TRBD1 (6 bases). The V and J ends lost 1 base and 6 bases respectively, with 12 bases between them. This CDR3 contains 14 residues. Germline V gene data show CDR1 as LGHDT and CDR2 as YNNKEL (reference sequence).

The chain couples TRBV5-4 to TRBJ2-3; D might be TRBD2 (6 bases). The CDR3 sequence is 13 residues long. Germline CDR1 reads SGHNT; CDR2 reads YYREEE (reference sequence). Trimming stripped 4 bases from V and 3 bases from J, with 9 bases between. The CDR3: CASSRGLTDTQYF. The DNA for the CDR3 is TGTGCCAGCAGCCGGGGACTTACAGATACGCAGTATTTT.

In its sample, this clone was seen once. The chain recombines TRBV2 with TRBJ2-6; 8 bases match TRBD1. Germline-derived CDR1 and CDR2 are SNHLY and FYNNEI. CDR3 length equals 15 residues. V lost 6 bases, J lost 2 bases, and 3 bases stayed unmatched. The CDR3, as DNA: TGTGCCAGCAGGGAGGACAGGGCTGGGGCCAACGTCCTGACTTTC. It codes for CASREDRAGANVLTF.

Only one count was recorded for this clone. This chain uses TRBV7-8 with TRBJ1-1; maybe TRBD1 (5 bases). Trimming took 6 bases from V and 4 from J, leaving 15 bases between them. The germline gives CDR1 SGHVS, CDR2 FQNEAQ. The CDR3 totals 14 residues. CDR3 sequence: CASREGRAATEAFF. The CDR3 DNA sequence: TGTGCCAGCAGGGAGGGCAGGGCGGCCACTGAAGCTTTCTTT.

The genes are TRBV6-5 and TRBJ1-5, with 7 positions matching TRBD1. The CDR3 loop spans 15 amino acids. Per germline, CDR1 MNHEY and CDR2 SVGAGI. V gave up 5 bases and J gave up 2 bases; unmatched junction bases: 6. The DNA of the CDR3 is TGTGCCAGCAGTAGACAGGGTTCCGGCAATCAGCCCCAGCATTTT. Translation: CASSRQGSGNQPQHF.

The chain combines TRBV2 with TRBJ1-4, with 8 bases lining up with TRBD1. V shed 4 bases, J shed 3 bases, and the junction held 4 bases outside the gene matches. CDR3 size: 15 residues. Germline CDR1 SNHLY, CDR2 FYNNEI. In nucleotides, the CDR3 is TGTGCCAGCAGTGGTTCGGGACAGGCTAATGAAAAACTGTTTTTT. Translation: CASSGSGQANEKLFF. Variable domain in full (rest from reference TRBV2 and TRBJ1-4): EPEVTQTPSHQVTQMGQEVILRCVPISNHLYFYWYRQILGQKVEFLVSFYNNEISEKSEIFDDQFSVERPDGSNFTLKIRSTKLEDSAMYFCASSGSGQANEKLFFGSGTQLSVL.

The chain couples TRBV19 to TRBJ1-5; 12 bases match TRBD1. V lost 6 bases to trimming and J lost 6 bases; unmatched junction nucleotides: 9. The germline V gene has CDR1 LNHDA and CDR2 SQIVND (reference sequence). CDR3 size: 16 residues. CDR3 residues: CASRDQGQGASQPQHF. DNA of the CDR3: TGTGCCAGTAGGGACCAGGGACAGGGGGCAAGTCAGCCCCAGCATTTT.

There are a few counts of this clone. The CDR3 DNA sequence: TGTGCCAGCACCGACTCTAGCACAGATACGCAGTATTTT. This sequence encodes CASTDSSTDTQYF. The rearrangement uses TRBV7-9 and TRBJ2-3, with no clear D. The V end was cut by 7 bases, the J end by 0 bases, with 8 bases between. The CDR3 contains 13 residues. Looked up from germline, CDR1 is SEHNR and CDR2 is FQNEAQ (reference sequence). The variable domain in full, with the rest retrieved from reference TRBV7-9 and TRBJ2-3, is DTGVSQNPRHKITKRGQNVTFRCDPISEHNRLYWYRQTLGQGPEFLTYFQNEAQLEKSRLLSDRFSAERPKGSFSTLEIQRTEQGDSAMYLCASTDSSTDTQYFGPGTRLTVL.

In DNA form, the CDR3 reads TGTGCCAGCACCTTGGAAAACCTAGGAGGAGAGACCCAGTACTTC. Its translation: CASTLENLGGETQYF. The rearrangement uses TRBV6-5 and TRBJ2-5, with D tentatively TRBD2 (5 bases). CDR1 is MNHEY, CDR2 SVGAGI, per germline. The germline V and J ends were trimmed by 7 bases and 4 bases, with 19 bases remaining between them. This CDR3 contains 15 residues.

This clone was observed a single time. The chain links TRBV10-2 to TRBJ2-1; TRBD2 aligns across 10 bases. Per the germline V gene, CDR1 is WSHSY and CDR2 is SAAADI. The CDR3 contains 14 residues. Unmatched junction bases numbered 5, after V lost 7 bases and J lost 5 bases. The CDR3 sequence is CASTLGLADNEQFF. The CDR3 region has the DNA TGCGCCAGCACCCTCGGACTAGCGGACAATGAGCAGTTCTTC.

This chain joins TRBV19 and TRBJ1-2; D is undetermined. The V gene's germline CDR1 is LNHDA and CDR2 SQIVND (reference sequence). Deletions cut 3 bases from V and 5 bases from J, with 10 bases between. CDR3 length equals 13 residues. The CDR3: CASSIRAEYGYTF. DNA of the CDR3: TGTGCCAGTAGTATTCGTGCGGAATATGGCTACACCTTC.

The chain couples TRBV27 to TRBJ2-7; no clear D gene. V gave up 3 bases and J gave up 0 bases, with 12 bases separating them. This CDR3 region has 15 residues. CDR1 MNHEY and CDR2 SMNVEV come from the germline V gene (reference sequence). The CDR3 DNA sequence: TGTGCCAGCAGTTTTCAGGCATTCAGCTCCTACGAGCAGTACTTC. Residues: CASSFQAFSSYEQYF.

V and J are TRBV11-3 and TRBJ2-3; 7 nucleotides align to TRBD2. J lost 2 bases, V lost 3 bases, and 8 bases had no gene match. The CDR3 loop spans 16 amino acids. CDR1 SGHNT and CDR2 YENEEA come from the germline V gene. CDR3 nucleotide sequence: TGTGCCAGCAGCTTTAAAGGGCGGGAGTACACAGATACGCAGTATTTT. Its protein product is CASSFKGREYTDTQYF. Full variable domain (rest looked up from reference TRBV11-3 and TRBJ2-3): EAGVVQSPRYKIIEKKQPVAFWCNPISGHNTLYWYLQNLGQGPELLIRYENEEAVDDSQLPKDRFSAERLKGVDSTLKIQPAELGDSAVYLCASSFKGREYTDTQYFGPGTRLTVL.

The rearrangement uses TRBV5-1 and TRBJ2-3; 9 bases are a match to TRBD2. V shed 3 bases and J 5 bases; nucleotides not matched to a gene: 7. Per the germline V gene, CDR1 is SGHRS and CDR2 is YFSETQ. There are 15 residues in the CDR3. CDR3 nucleotide sequence: TGCGCCAGCAGCTCACCGGGACTAGCTATAGATACGCAGTATTTT. It specifies CASSSPGLAIDTQYF.

The J gene is TRBJ2-1, the V gene TRBV7-2; TRBD1 aligns across 7 bases. Germline values: CDR1 SGHTA, CDR2 FQGNSA. Germline trimming cut 5 bases from V and 4 bases from J; bases unmatched to any gene: 8. This CDR3 spans 15 amino acids. CDR3 coding DNA: TGTGCCAGCAGCACGAACAGGGGCCGTTACAATGAGCAGTTCTTC. It translates to CASSTNRGRYNEQFF.

The chain recombines TRBV5-1 with TRBJ2-2; D might be TRBD1 (6 bases). This CDR3 comprises 15 residues. Per germline, CDR1 SGHRS and CDR2 YFSETQ. The V end lost 4 bases, the J end lost 6 bases, and 16 bases lay between the germline ends. This CDR3 is CASSEGVKWAGELFF. For the CDR3, the DNA is TGCGCCAGCAGCGAGGGGGTGAAATGGGCCGGGGAGCTGTTTTTT. Complete variable domain (other parts from reference TRBV5-1 and TRBJ2-2): KAGVTQTPRYLIKTRGQQVTLSCSPISGHRSVSWYQQTPGQGLQFLFEYFSETQRNKGNFPGRFSGRQFSNSRSEMNVSTLELGDSALYLCASSEGVKWAGELFFGEGSRLTVL.

This clone was seen more than once but under ten times. This chain joins TRBV19 and TRBJ2-7; 9 nucleotides line up with TRBD1. There are 14 residues in the CDR3. V lost 4 bases and J lost 0; bases outside the gene matches: 1. Per the germline V gene, CDR1 is LNHDA and CDR2 is SQIVND (reference sequence). CDR3 protein: CASSRTGDSYEQYF. The CDR3 coding sequence is TGTGCCAGTAGTAGGACAGGGGACTCCTACGAGCAGTACTTC.

The gene calls are TRBV3-1 (or the pseudogene TRBV3-2) and TRBJ2-1, with D maybe TRBD1 (9 bases). This CDR3 has 15 amino acids. V lost 5 bases to trimming and J lost 6 bases, with 17 bases between them. The germline V gene has CDR1 LGHDT and CDR2 YNNKEL (reference sequence). CDR3 residues: CASSVDRGTSNEQFF. The CDR3 region has the DNA TGTGCCAGCAGCGTCGACAGGGGGACTAGCAATGAGCAGTTCTTC.

V gene TRBV5-6 combines with J gene TRBJ1-2, with a possible D match to TRBD1 (5 bases). Trimming removed 0 bases from V and 3 bases from J, with 9 bases in between. From germline, CDR1 is SGHDT and CDR2 YYEEEE. The CDR3 is made up of 14 amino acids. The CDR3 DNA follows: TGTGCCAGCAGCTTGGTTCGGGGGGACTATGGCTACACCTTC. Translated, it gives CASSLVRGDYGYTF.

V is TRBV14 and J is TRBJ1-2; D might be TRBD1 (6 bases). Per the germline V gene, CDR1 is SGHDN and CDR2 is FVKESK. V was trimmed by 8 bases and J by 2 bases, leaving 12 bases between them. This CDR3 comprises 13 residues. The CDR3 region has the DNA TGTGCCAGCTCACAGGGTTTGAACTATGGCTACACCTTC. It encodes CASSQGLNYGYTF.

In its sample, this clone was seen a few times. CDR3 protein: CASSLSDSYEQYF. CDR3 sequence (DNA): TGTGCCAGCAGCTTAAGTGACAGCTACGAGCAGTACTTC. The chain couples TRBV7-9 to TRBJ2-7, with D possibly being TRBD1 (5 bases). Germline V CDR1 and CDR2: SEHNR, FQNEAQ (reference sequence). The CDR3 has 13 residues. The V and J ends lost 2 bases and 3 bases respectively, with 8 bases between them.

The chain uses TRBV5-4 and TRBJ2-5; TRBD1 agrees at 7 bases. The CDR3 covers 13 residues. The germline V gene encodes CDR1 SGHNT and CDR2 YYREEE (reference sequence). Germline trimming cut 2 bases from V and 3 bases from J; bases unmatched to any gene: 1. The CDR3 DNA follows: TGTGCCAGCAGCTTTACAGGGGAAGAGACCCAGTACTTC. Its translation: CASSFTGEETQYF.

The rearrangement uses TRBV25-1 and TRBJ1-6; D ambiguous. This CDR3 has 13 residues. Per the germline V gene, CDR1 is MGHDK and CDR2 is SYGVNS. The V and J ends lost 8 bases and 1 base respectively, with 6 bases between them. This CDR3 is CASGESYNSPLHF. In nucleotides, the CDR3 is TGTGCCAGCGGAGAGTCCTATAATTCACCCCTCCACTTT.

V gene TRBV6-5 combines with J gene TRBJ2-7; 7 bases agree with TRBD1. V shed 6 bases, J shed 6 bases, and the junction held 5 bases outside the gene matches. Germline assignment: CDR1 MNHEY and CDR2 SVGAGI. CDR3 length equals 12 residues. The CDR3, as DNA: TGTGCCAGCAGAAGACAGGGAACCGAGCAGTACTTC. Residues: CASRRQGTEQYF.